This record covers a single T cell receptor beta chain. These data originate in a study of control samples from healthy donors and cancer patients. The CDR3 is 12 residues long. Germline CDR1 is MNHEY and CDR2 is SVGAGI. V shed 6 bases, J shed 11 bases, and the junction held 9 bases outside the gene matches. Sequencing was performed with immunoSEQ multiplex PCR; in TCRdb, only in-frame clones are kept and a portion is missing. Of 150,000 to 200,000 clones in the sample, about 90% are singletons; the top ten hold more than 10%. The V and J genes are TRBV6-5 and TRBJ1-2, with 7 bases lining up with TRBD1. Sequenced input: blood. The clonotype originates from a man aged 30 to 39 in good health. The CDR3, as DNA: TGTGCCAGCAGATCTCGACAGGGCCCTTACACCTTC. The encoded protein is CASRSRQGPYTF.